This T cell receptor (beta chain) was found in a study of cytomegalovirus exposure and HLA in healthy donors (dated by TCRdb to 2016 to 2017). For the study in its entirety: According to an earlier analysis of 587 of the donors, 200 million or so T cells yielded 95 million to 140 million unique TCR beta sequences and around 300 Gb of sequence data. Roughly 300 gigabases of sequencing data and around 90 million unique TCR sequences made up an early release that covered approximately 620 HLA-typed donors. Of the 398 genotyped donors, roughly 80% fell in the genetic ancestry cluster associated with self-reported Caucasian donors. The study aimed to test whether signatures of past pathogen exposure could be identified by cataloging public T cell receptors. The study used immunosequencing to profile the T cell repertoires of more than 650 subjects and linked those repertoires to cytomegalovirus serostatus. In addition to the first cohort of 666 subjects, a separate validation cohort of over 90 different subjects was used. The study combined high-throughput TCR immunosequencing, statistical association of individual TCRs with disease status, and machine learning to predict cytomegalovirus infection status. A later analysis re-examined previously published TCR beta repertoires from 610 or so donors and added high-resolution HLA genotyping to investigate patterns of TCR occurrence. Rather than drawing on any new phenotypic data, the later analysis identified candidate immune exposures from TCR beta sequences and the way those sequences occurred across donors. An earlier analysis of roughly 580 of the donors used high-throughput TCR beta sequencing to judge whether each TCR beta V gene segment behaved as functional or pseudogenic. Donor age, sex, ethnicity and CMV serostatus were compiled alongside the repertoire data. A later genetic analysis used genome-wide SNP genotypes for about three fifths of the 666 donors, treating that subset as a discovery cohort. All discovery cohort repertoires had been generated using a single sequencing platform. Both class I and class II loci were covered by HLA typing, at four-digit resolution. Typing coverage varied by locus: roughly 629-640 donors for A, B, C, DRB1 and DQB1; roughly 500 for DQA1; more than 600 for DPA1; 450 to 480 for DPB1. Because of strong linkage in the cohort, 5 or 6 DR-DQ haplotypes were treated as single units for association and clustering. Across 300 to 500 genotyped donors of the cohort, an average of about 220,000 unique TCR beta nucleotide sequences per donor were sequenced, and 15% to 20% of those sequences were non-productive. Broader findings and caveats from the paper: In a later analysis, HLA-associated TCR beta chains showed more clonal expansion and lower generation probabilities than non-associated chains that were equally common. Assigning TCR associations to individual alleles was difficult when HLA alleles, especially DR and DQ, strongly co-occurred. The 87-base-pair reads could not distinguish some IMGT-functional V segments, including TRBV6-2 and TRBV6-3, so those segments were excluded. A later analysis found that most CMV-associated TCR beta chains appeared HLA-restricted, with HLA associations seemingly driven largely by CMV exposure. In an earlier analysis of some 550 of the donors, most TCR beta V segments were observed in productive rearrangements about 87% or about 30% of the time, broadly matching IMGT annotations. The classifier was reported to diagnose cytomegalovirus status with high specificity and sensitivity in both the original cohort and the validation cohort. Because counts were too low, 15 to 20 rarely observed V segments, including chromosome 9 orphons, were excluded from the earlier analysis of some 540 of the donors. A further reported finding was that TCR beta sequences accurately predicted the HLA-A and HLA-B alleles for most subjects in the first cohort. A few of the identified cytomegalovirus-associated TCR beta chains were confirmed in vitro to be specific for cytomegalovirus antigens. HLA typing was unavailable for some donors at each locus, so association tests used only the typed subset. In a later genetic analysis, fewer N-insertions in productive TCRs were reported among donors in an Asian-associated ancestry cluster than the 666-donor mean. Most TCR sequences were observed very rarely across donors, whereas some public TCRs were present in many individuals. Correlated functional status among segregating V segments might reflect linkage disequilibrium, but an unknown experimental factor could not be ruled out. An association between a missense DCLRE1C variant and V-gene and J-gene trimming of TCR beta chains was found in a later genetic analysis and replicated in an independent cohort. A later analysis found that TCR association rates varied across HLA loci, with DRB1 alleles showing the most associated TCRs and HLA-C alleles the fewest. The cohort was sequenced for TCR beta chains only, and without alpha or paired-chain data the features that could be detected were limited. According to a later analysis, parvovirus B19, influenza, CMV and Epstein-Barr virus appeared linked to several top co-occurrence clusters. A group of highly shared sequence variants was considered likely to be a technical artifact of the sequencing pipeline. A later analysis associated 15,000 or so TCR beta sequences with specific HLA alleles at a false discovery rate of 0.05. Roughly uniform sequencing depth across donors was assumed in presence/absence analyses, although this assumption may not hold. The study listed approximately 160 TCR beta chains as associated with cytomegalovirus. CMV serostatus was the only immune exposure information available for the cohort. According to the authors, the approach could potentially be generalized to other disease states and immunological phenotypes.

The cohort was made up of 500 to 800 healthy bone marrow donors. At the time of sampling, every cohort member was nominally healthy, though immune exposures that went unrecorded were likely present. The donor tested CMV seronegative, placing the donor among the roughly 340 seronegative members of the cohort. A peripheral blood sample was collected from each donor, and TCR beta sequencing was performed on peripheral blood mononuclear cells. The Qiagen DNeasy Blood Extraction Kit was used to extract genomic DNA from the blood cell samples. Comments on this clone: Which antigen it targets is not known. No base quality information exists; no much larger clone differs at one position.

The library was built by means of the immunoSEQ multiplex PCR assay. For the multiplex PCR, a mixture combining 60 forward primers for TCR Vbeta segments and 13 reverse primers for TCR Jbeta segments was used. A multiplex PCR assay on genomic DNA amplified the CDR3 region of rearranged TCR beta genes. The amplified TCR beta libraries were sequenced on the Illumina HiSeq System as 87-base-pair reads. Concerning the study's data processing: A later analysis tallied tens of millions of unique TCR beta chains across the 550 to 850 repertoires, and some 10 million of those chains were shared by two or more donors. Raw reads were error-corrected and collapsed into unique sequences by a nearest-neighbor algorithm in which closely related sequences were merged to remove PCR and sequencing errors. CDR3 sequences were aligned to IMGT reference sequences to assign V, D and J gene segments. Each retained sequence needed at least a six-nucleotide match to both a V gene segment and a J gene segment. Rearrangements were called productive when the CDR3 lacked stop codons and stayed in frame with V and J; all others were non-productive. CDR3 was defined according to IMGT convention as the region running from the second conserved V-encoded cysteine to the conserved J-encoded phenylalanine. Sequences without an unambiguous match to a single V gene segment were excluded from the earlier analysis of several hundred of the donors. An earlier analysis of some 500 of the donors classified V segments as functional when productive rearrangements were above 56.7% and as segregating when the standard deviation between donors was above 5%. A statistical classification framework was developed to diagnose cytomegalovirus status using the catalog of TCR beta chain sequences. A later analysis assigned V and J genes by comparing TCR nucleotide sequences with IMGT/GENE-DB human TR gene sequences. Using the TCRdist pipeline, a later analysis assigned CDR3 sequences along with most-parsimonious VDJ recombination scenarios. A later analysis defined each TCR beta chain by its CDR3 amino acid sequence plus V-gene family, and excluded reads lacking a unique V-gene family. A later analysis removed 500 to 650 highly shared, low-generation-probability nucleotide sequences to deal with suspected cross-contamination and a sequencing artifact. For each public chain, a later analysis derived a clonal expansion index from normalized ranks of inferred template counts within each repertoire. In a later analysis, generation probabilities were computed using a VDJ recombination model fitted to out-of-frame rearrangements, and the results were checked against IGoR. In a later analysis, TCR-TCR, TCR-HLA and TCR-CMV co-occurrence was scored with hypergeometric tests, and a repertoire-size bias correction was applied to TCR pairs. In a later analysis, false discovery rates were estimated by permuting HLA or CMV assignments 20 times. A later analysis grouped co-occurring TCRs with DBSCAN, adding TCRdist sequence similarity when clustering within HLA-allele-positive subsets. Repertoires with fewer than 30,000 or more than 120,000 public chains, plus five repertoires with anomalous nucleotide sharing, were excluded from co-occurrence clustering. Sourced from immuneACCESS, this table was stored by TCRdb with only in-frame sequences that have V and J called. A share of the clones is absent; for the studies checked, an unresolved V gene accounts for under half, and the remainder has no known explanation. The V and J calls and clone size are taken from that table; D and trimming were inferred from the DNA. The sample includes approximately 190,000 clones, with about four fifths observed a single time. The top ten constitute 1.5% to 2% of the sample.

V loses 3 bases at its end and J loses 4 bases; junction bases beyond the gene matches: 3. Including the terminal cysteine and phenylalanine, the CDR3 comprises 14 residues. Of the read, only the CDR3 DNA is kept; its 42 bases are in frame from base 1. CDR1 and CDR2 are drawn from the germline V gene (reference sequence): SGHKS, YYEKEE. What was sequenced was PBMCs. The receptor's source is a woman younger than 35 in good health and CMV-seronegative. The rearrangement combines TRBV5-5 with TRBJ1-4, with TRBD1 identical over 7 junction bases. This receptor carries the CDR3 CASSYGTVNEKLFF. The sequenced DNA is TGTGCCAGCAGCTACGGGACAGTTAATGAAAAACTGTTTTTT.